These 10 T cell receptor beta chains originate from one sample sequenced in a study of blood T cell repertoires in COVID-19. The assay was immunoSEQ multiplex PCR, and TCRdb's table has in-frame clones only and misses some. The table lists roughly 250,000 clones, roughly nine tenths of them singletons. The sample taken for sequencing was PBMCs or T cells enriched from blood (not recorded which). The receptors were gathered from a woman in her 50s who had recovered from COVID-19.

In DNA, the CDR3 is TGTGCCATCAGTACGGGACAGAAAGCCGGAGACACCATATATTTT. Its translation is CAISTGQKAGDTIYF. This chain connects TRBV10-3 to TRBJ1-3, with 7 bases matching TRBD1. CDR3 length: 15 residues. The germline V gene has CDR1 ENHRY and CDR2 SYGVKD. V shed 5 bases and J 8 bases; nucleotides not matched to a gene: 12.

V and J are TRBV7-3 and TRBJ2-1, with 13 bases that match TRBD2. The CDR3 runs to 17 residues. Germline trimming cut 4 bases from V and 6 bases from J; bases unmatched to any gene: 9. The germline CDR1 and CDR2 sequences are SGHTA and FQGTGA. The CDR3 DNA reads as TGTGCCAGCAGCTCAGGCGAGGGACTAGCGGGATTCAATGAGCAGTTCTTC. Its translation: CASSSGEGLAGFNEQFF.

This rearrangement joins TRBV4-3 to TRBJ1-1; D not certain. V dropped 0 bases and J dropped 7 bases, with 9 bases sitting between them. The CDR3 covers 13 residues. Germline CDR1 is LGHNA and CDR2 is YSLEER. Here the CDR3 reads CASSQDTGGEAFF. In DNA, the CDR3 is TGCGCCAGCAGCCAAGATACGGGAGGTGAAGCTTTCTTT.

The V gene is TRBV7-2, the J gene TRBJ2-5; TRBD2 matches at 14 bases. Germline CDR1 is SGHTA and CDR2 is FQGNSA. V was pared by 2 bases and J by 4 bases, with 9 bases of the junction left unmatched. This CDR3 has 18 amino acids. CDR3 in DNA: TGTGCCAGCAGCTTAAACCCGACTAGCGGGAGGGCCCCAGAGACCCAGTACTTC. It encodes CASSLNPTSGRAPETQYF.

This chain joins TRBV7-2 and TRBJ2-7, with D tentatively TRBD2 (5 bases). The CDR3 has 15 amino acids. Germline V gives CDR1 SGHTA, CDR2 FQGNSA. Trimming took off 1 base at V and 2 bases at J, with 12 bases between the two ends. This chain's CDR3 is CASSLVGGSTYEQYF. DNA for the CDR3: TGTGCCAGCAGCTTAGTTGGCGGGTCTACCTACGAGCAGTACTTC. Drawing the rest from reference TRBV7-2 and TRBJ2-7, the complete variable domain is GAGVSQSPSNKVTEKGKDVELRCDPISGHTALYWYRQSLGQGLEFLIYFQGNSAPDKSGLPSDRFSAERTGGSVSTLTIQRTQQEDSAVYLCASSLVGGSTYEQYFGPGTRLTVT.

The chain employs TRBV7-2 and TRBJ1-2, with 10 positions matching TRBD1. Germline CDR1 reads SGHTA; CDR2 reads FQGNSA. This CDR3 is built from 14 residues. J gave up 5 bases and V 4 bases, and 4 bases lay outside the gene matches. The CDR3 coding sequence is TGTGCCAGCAGCTCCGGACAGGGGGTTTATGGCTACACCTTC. Amino acids: CASSSGQGVYGYTF.

The chain couples TRBV30 to TRBJ1-2; 7 positions match TRBD1. Looked up from germline, CDR1 is GTSNPN and CDR2 is SVGIG (reference sequence). V lost 0 bases and J lost 1; bases outside the gene matches: 14. CDR3 length equals 18 residues. The CDR3 DNA sequence: TGTGCCTGGAGTGTACTATTTGTGGTGGGGACAGATAACTATGGCTACACCTTC. This sequence encodes CAWSVLFVVGTDNYGYTF.

The chain uses TRBV27 and TRBJ2-3, with TRBD2 matching over 11 bases. Unmatched junction bases numbered 6, after V lost 5 bases and J lost 2 bases. CDR1 is MNHEY, CDR2 SMNVEV, per germline (reference sequence). This CDR3 spans 16 amino acids. The CDR3 protein is CASSLSGGGTTDTQYF. The CDR3 region has the DNA TGTGCCAGCAGTCTTAGCGGGGGGGGAACCACAGATACGCAGTATTTT.

This clone was seen a handful of times. This chain joins TRBV13 and TRBJ1-5; no definite D call. Trimming left V 0 bases short and J 9 bases short, with 12 bases between. The germline V gene has CDR1 PRHDT and CDR2 FYEKMQ (reference sequence). This CDR3 comprises 14 residues. The CDR3 sequence: CASSLGAGLAPQHF. The CDR3 region has the DNA TGTGCCAGCAGCTTAGGGGCAGGCCTCGCGCCCCAGCATTTT. Full variable domain (missing parts from reference TRBV13 and TRBJ1-5): AAGVIQSPRHLIKEKRETATLKCYPIPRHDTVYWYQQGPGQDPQFLISFYEKMQSDKGSIPDRFSAQQFSDYHSELNMSSLELGDSALYFCASSLGAGLAPQHFGDGTRLSIL.

This clone has just one count. The chain is built from TRBV6-5 and TRBJ1-1; a possible D gene is TRBD1 (6 bases). CDR1 is MNHEY and CDR2 is SVGAGI in the germline V gene. The CDR3 is 14 residues long. V was trimmed by 10 bases and J by 7 bases, leaving 22 bases between them. CDR3 protein: CATTRQGTIGEAFF. Written as DNA, the CDR3 is TGTGCCACCACTAGGCAGGGGACCATTGGTGAAGCTTTCTTT.